This record covers a single TCR beta chain. Its antigen is unknown. This record comes from a study of cytomegalovirus exposure and HLA in healthy donors. Study-wide points: Among TCR beta chains, those listed as cytomegalovirus-associated numbered over 150.

Here immunoSEQ multiplex PCR was the method, and the copy in TCRdb shows in-frame clones only, minus some. The repertoire holds fewer than 140,000 clones, with 88% as singletons. The donors were members of the validation cohort comprising over 90 subjects, separate from the approximately 630-subject first cohort. The material sequenced was PBMCs. This sequence originates from a woman between 18 and 29 years old in good health and CMV-seropositive.

CDR3 in DNA: TGTGCCAGCAGTGAAGAAGGAGTAGGAGCGTACGGCTACACCTTC. Translated, it gives CASSEEGVGAYGYTF. The genes are TRBV6-1 and TRBJ1-2; no clear D. Germline V gene data show CDR1 as MNHNS and CDR2 as SASEGT. Trimming took off 1 base at V and 8 bases at J, with 17 bases between the two ends. The CDR3 consists of 15 residues.